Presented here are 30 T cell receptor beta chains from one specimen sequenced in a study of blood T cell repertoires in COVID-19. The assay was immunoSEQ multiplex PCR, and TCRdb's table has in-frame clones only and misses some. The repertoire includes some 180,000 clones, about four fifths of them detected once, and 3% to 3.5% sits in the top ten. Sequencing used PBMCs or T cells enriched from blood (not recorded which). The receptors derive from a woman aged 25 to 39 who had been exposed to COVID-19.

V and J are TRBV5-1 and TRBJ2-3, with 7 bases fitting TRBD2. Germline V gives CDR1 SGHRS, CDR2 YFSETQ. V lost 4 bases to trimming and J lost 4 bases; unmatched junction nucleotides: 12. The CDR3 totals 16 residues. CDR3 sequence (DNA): TGCGCCAGCAGCCCCGGCAGCCGCGGGGGTCCAGATACGCAGTATTTT. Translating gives CASSPGSRGGPDTQYF.

The CDR3 region is CASSSDRRANYGYTF. In DNA, the CDR3 is TGTGCCAGCTCCTCGGACAGGAGAGCTAACTATGGCTACACCTTC. The chain uses TRBV5-8 and TRBJ1-2; 7 positions agree with TRBD1. Germline values: CDR1 SGHTS, CDR2 YDEGEE. Trimming removed 7 bases from V and 0 bases from J; junction bases left unmatched: 9. This CDR3 contains 15 residues.

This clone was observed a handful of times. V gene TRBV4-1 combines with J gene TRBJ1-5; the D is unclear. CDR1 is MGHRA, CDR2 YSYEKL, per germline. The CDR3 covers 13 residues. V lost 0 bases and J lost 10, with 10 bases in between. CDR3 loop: CASSQDLGLPQHF. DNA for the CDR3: TGCGCCAGCAGCCAAGATCTAGGCCTTCCCCAGCATTTT.

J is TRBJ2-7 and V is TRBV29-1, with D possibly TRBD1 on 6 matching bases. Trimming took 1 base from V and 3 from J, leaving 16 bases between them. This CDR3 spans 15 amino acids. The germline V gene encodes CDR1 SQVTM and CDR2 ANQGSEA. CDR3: CSVEVVVRGHYEQYF. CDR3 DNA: TGCAGCGTTGAAGTAGTGGTCAGGGGTCACTACGAGCAGTACTTC.

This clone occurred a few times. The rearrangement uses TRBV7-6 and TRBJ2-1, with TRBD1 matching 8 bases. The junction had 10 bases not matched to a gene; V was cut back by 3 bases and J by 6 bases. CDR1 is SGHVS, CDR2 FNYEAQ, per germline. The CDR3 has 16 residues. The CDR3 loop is CASSFLIGQGGNEQFF. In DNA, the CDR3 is TGTGCCAGCAGCTTCTTGATAGGACAGGGAGGCAATGAGCAGTTCTTC.

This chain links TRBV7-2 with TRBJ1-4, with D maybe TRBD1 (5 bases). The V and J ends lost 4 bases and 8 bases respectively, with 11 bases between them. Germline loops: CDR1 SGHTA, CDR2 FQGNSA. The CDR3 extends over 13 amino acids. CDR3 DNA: TGTGCCAGCAGCTGGCCAGGGAAGGAAAAACTGTTTTTT. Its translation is CASSWPGKEKLFF.

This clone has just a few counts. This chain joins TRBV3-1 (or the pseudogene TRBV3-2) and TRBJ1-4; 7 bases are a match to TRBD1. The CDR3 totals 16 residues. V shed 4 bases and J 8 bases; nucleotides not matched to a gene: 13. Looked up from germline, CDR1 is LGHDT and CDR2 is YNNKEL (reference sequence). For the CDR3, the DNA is TGTGCCAGCAGCCCGCAAGCCGAGACAGGGTACGAAAAACTGTTTTTT. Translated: CASSPQAETGYEKLFF.

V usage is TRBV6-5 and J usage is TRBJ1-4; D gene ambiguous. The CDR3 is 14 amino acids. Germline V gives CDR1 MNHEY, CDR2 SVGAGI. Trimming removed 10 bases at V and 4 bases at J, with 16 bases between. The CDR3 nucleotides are TGTGCCACCAGCCCGCTGTCAGTTAATGAAAAACTGTTTTTT. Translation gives CATSPLSVNEKLFF.

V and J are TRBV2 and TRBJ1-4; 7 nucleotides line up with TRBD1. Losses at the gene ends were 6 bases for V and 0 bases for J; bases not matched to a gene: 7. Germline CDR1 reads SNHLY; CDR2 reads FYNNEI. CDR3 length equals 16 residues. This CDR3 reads CASSQDRTATNEKLFF. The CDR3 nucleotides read TGTGCCAGCAGCCAGGACAGGACGGCAACTAATGAAAAACTGTTTTTT.

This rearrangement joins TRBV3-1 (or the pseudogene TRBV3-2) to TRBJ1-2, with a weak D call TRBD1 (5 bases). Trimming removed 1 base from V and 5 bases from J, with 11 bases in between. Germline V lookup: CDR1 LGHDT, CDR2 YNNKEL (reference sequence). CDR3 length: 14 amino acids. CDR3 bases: TGTGCCAGCAGCCAAGTCAGGGATGCTTATGGCTACACCTTC. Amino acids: CASSQVRDAYGYTF.

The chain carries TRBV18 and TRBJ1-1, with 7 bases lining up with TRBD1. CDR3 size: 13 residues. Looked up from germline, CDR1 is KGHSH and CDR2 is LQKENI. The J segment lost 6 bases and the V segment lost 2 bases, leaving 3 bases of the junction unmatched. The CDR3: CASSPNRGSEAFF. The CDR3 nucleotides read TGTGCCAGCTCACCAAACAGGGGTTCTGAAGCTTTCTTT.

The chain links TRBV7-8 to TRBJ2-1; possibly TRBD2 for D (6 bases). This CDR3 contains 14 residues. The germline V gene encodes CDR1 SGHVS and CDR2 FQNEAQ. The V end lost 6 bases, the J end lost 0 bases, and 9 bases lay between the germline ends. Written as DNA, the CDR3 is TGTGCCAGCAGGGTAGCGGCCTCCTACAATGAGCAGTTCTTC. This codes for CASRVAASYNEQFF.

The CDR3 DNA sequence: TGCGCCAGCAGCCAAGGTAGACAGGGGGCATACGAGCAGTACTTC. Amino acids: CASSQGRQGAYEQYF. The chain uses TRBV4-1 and TRBJ2-7; 10 nucleotides line up with TRBD1. V was pared by 1 base and J by 4 bases, with 4 bases of the junction left unmatched. The germline CDR1 and CDR2 sequences are MGHRA and YSYEKL. The CDR3 loop spans 15 amino acids.

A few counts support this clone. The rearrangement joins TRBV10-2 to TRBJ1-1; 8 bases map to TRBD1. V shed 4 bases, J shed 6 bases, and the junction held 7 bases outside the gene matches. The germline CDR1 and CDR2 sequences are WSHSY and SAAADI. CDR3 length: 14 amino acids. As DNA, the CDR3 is TGCGCCAGCAGTGTTCCAGGGGGCTTCGCTGAAGCTTTCTTT. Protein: CASSVPGGFAEAFF.

The chain's CDR3 is CASSLVSGQEDYEKLFF. The CDR3 region has the DNA TGTGCCAGCAGCTTAGTATCAGGACAGGAGGATTATGAAAAACTGTTTTTT. The chain uses TRBV7-8 and TRBJ1-4; TRBD1 matches at 7 bases. Germline V gives CDR1 SGHVS, CDR2 FQNEAQ. This CDR3 has 17 amino acids. J was trimmed by 6 bases and V by 1 base; bases with no gene match: 11. Full variable domain (missing parts from reference TRBV7-8 and TRBJ1-4): GAGVSQSPRYKVAKRGQDVALRCDPISGHVSLFWYQQALGQGPEFLTYFQNEAQLDKSGLPSDRFFAERPEGSVSTLKIQRTQQEDSAVYLCASSLVSGQEDYEKLFFGSGTQLSVL.

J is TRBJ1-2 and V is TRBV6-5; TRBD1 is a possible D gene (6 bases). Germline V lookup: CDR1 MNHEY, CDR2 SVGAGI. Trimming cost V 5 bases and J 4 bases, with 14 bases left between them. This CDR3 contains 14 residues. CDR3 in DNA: TGTGCCAGCAGTCCTGGACAGACAGCCTATGGCTACACCTTC. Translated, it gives CASSPGQTAYGYTF.

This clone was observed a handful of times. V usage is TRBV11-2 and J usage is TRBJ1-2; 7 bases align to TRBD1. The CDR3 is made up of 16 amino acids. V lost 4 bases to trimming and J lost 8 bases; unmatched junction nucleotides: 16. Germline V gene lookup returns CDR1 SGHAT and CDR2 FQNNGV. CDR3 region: CASSSKTGQIVFGYTF. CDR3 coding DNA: TGTGCCAGCAGCTCGAAGACAGGGCAGATCGTGTTCGGCTACACCTTC.

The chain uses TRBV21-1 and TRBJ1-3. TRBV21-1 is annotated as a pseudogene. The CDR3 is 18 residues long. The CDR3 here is CASSKSPLGAPSGNTIYF. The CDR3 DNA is TGTGCCAGCAGCAAATCCCCTCTCGGAGCACCTTCTGGAAACACCATATATTTT.

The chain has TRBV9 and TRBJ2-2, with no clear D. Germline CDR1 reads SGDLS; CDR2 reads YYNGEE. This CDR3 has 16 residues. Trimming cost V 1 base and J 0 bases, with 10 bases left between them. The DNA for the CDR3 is TGTGCCAGCAGCGTATCTCGAGACTCGAACACCGGGGAGCTGTTTTTT. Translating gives CASSVSRDSNTGELFF.

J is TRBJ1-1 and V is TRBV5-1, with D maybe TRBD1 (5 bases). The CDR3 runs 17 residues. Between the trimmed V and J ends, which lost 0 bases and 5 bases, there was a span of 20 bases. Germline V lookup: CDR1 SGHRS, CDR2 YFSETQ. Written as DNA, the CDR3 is TGCGCCAGCAGCTTGGGGGCGGAAAGGGGCGCTTGGACTGAAGCTTTCTTT. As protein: CASSLGAERGAWTEAFF. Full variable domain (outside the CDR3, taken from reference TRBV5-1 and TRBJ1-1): KAGVTQTPRYLIKTRGQQVTLSCSPISGHRSVSWYQQTPGQGLQFLFEYFSETQRNKGNFPGRFSGRQFSNSRSEMNVSTLELGDSALYLCASSLGAERGAWTEAFFGQGTRLTVV.

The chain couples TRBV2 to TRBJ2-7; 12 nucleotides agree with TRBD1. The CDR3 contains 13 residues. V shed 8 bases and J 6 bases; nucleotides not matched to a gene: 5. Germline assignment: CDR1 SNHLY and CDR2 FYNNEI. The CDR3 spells CASGGQGAFEQYF. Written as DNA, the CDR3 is TGTGCCAGCGGGGGACAGGGGGCGTTCGAGCAGTACTTC.

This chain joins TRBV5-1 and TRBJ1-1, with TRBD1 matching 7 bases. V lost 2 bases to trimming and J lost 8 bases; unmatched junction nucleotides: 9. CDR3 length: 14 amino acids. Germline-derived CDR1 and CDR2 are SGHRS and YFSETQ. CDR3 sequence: CASSFLHGTAEAFF. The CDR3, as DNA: TGCGCCAGCAGCTTCTTACACGGGACAGCAGAAGCTTTCTTT.

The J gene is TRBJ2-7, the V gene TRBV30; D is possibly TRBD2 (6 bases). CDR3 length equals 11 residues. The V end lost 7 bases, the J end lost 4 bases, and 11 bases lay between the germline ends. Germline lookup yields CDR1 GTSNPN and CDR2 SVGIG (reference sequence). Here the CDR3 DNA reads TGTGCCTCGAAGGAGGGATACGAGCAGTACTTC. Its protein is CASKEGYEQYF.

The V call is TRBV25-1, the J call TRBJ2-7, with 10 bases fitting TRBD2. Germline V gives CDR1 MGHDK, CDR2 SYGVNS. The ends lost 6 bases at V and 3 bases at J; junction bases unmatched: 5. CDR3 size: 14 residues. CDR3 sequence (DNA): TGTGCCAGCAGCGTTGCTAGCGGGGGCTACGAGCAGTACTTC. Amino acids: CASSVASGGYEQYF.

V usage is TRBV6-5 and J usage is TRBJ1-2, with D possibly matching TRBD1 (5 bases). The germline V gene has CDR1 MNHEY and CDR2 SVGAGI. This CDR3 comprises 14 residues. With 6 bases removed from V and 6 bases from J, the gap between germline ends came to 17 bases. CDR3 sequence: CASRPRDSLHGYTF. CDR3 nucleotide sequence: TGTGCCAGCAGACCAAGAGACAGTTTACATGGCTACACCTTC.

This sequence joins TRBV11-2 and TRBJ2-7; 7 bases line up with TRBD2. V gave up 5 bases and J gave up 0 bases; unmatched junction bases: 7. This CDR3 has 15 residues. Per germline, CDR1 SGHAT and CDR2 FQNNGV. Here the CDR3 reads CASSLGRASSYEQYF. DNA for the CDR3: TGTGCCAGCAGCCTAGGGAGGGCTTCCTCCTACGAGCAGTACTTC.

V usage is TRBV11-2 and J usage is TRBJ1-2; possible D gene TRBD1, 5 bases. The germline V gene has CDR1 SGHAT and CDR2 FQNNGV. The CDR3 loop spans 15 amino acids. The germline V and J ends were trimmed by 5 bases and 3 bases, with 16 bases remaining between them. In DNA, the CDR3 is TGTGCCAGCAGCCCAGGGTCACCTGGATACTATGGCTACACCTTC. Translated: CASSPGSPGYYGYTF. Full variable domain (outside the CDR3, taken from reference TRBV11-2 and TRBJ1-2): EAGVAQSPRYKIIEKRQSVAFWCNPISGHATLYWYQQILGQGPKLLIQFQNNGVVDDSQLPKDRFSAERLKGVDSTLKIQPAKLEDSAVYLCASSPGSPGYYGYTFGSGTRLTVV.

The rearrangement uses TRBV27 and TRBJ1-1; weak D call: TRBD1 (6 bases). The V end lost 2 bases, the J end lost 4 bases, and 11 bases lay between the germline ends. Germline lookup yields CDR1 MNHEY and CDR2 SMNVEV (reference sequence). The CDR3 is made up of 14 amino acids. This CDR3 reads CASSLQGRLTEAFF. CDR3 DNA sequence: TGTGCCAGCAGTTTACAGGGGAGACTCACTGAAGCTTTCTTT.

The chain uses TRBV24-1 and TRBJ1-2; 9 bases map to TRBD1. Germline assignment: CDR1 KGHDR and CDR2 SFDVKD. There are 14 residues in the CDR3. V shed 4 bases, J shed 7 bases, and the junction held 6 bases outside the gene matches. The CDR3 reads CATSEGQGRGGYTF. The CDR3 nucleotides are TGTGCCACCAGTGAGGGACAGGGTAGAGGTGGCTACACCTTC.

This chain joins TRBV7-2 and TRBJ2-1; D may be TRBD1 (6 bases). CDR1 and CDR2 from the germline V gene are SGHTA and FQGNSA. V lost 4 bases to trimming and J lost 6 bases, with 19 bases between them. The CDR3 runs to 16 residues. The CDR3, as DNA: TGTGCCAGCAGCTCCACCGGGACACGAGTTGGCAATGAGCAGTTCTTC. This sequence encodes CASSSTGTRVGNEQFF.